A selection of T cell receptor beta chains follows, all from one sample in a study of blood T cell repertoires in COVID-19. TCRdb's copy holds only in-frame clones and misses some; the assay was immunoSEQ multiplex PCR. The table includes approximately 270,000 clones, around nine tenths detected once. Sequenced sample: peripheral blood. These receptors all come from a man aged 45-60 years with acute or convalescent COVID-19. Both conserved end residues are part of each CDR3. Each record gives: V gene, J gene, CDR3 protein.

TRBV19	TRBJ1-5	CASSSQENSNQPQHF
TRBV15	TRBJ2-1	CATSRDRTSGGVREQFF
TRBV4-1	TRBJ1-1	CASSQSGFEAFF
TRBV4-1	TRBJ2-2	CASSQDVGTGYTGELFF
TRBV19	TRBJ2-7	CASKGRRGLHEQYF
TRBV6-1	TRBJ1-5	CASSESFGFYQPQHF
TRBV25-1	TRBJ1-1	CASSELGGDTEAFF
TRBV6-5	TRBJ2-7	CASIRTSGTYEQYF
TRBV6-6	TRBJ1-2	CASSPSGRGVF
TRBV4-1	TRBJ1-2	CASSQEGIQGGYTF
TRBV4-2	TRBJ1-2	CASSQGGGLNYGYTF
TRBV5-6	TRBJ1-6	CASSNFGTGHSPLHF
TRBV4-1	TRBJ2-2	CASSQGGTPNTGELFF
TRBV6-5	TRBJ1-5	CASRGLGPRGQPQHF
TRBV9	TRBJ2-1	CASSVLGVGGIEQFF
TRBV19	TRBJ1-3	CASSPIGADGNTIYF
TRBV25-1	TRBJ1-2	CASSEPGKSFSYTF
TRBV4-1	TRBJ1-5	CASSHNLGGSRNQPQHF
TRBV19	TRBJ1-5	CASSISGQGYQPQHF
TRBV29-1	TRBJ1-5	CSAITGTRQPQHF
TRBV12-3/TRBV12-4	TRBJ1-1	CASRLQGVLEAFF
TRBV5-1	TRBJ2-7	CASSLSGGAYEQYF
TRBV30	TRBJ1-1	CAWSAAGNTEAFF
TRBV30	TRBJ2-7	CAWSVWGGSMQYF
TRBV4-1	TRBJ1-2	CASSQDIGEGYTF
TRBV2	TRBJ1-2	CASSEAGATNYGYTF
TRBV30	TRBJ2-7	CAWSRGTGSSYEQYF
TRBV7-9	TRBJ2-5	CAIFPTGPGETQYF
TRBV7-9	TRBJ1-1	CASSSTGKNTEAFF
TRBV6-5	TRBJ2-5	CASSYSRTSGQETQYF
TRBV19	TRBJ2-7	CASSIQGLGEQYF
TRBV5-1	TRBJ2-2	CASSKGLAGLNTGELFF
TRBV3-1/TRBV3-2	TRBJ2-7	CASSQGDIGQYF
TRBV7-2	TRBJ2-2	CASSPRGDNTGELFF
TRBV19	TRBJ2-3	CASSGGAIGTDTQYF
TRBV3-1/TRBV3-2	TRBJ2-3	CASNVRGTDTQYF
TRBV7-6	TRBJ2-2	CASSSTSGGAGELFF
TRBV7-9	TRBJ1-1	CASSLVANTEAFF
TRBV6-5	TRBJ1-6	CATQSGSYNSPLHF
TRBV5-1	TRBJ1-1	CASSTREGLTEAFF
TRBV11-2	TRBJ1-2	CASSSDRGRGYGYTF
TRBV28	TRBJ2-1	CASSTSGQGAHNEQFF
TRBV5-7	TRBJ1-5	CASSSDRGIDDHQPQHF
TRBV7-2	TRBJ2-1	CASSLVAGGENEQFF
TRBV7-8	TRBJ2-2	CASSLGGHSGGSNTGELFF
TRBV5-1	TRBJ2-2	CASSLESGGPNTGELFF
TRBV6-4	TRBJ1-1	CASFSDRAPEAFF
TRBV19	TRBJ2-5	CASSKTREAKTQYF
TRBV18	TRBJ1-5	CASSPRTGAEQPQHF
TRBV5-1	TRBJ1-3	CASSLDISGNTIYF
TRBV20-1	TRBJ2-5	CSASFLAGKETQYF
TRBV6-1	TRBJ1-6	CASSEGGRNSPLHF
TRBV9	TRBJ1-5	CASSVGPSNQPQHF
TRBV19	TRBJ1-5	CASSSWGQGDQPQHF
TRBV5-4	TRBJ1-2	CASSPDWAGGYTF
TRBV24-1	TRBJ2-3	CATSDIHPSSGGRTDTQYF
TRBV15	TRBJ1-6	CATSRQGTDLHF
TRBV14	TRBJ1-2	CASSEDRARDGYTF
TRBV5-6	TRBJ1-1	CASSPWTGMNTEAFF
TRBV7-9	TRBJ1-4	CASSLVSKDSIFF